This entry is about one T cell receptor (beta chain). Antigen specificity is unknown. This sample was taken from a study of T cell repertoires in cytomegalovirus infection. Via MiXCR, TCRdb re-called the reads, giving one row per CDR3 protein. This table holds around 300,000 distinct CDR3 sequences, 20% to 25% found once. The CDR3 extends over 16 amino acids. Germline V gene data show CDR1 as SNHLY and CDR2 as FYNNEI. Deletions cut 4 bases from V and 0 bases from J, with 13 bases between. This clonotype was sampled from a human donor in good health (CMV status not recorded). Some clones in this sample may be carry-over from other donors' samples. The material sequenced was cultured PBMCs, taken from culture after CMV antigen stimulation. The chain joins TRBV2 to TRBJ2-1, with D possibly being TRBD1 or TRBD2 (5 bases each). CDR3 in DNA: TGTGCCAGCAGTGCCGACTGGGGGAGCTCCTACAATGAGCAGTTCTTC. This gives the protein CASSADWGSSYNEQFF.